A single sample gave rise to the 14 T cell receptor beta chains below, sequenced in a study of CD8 T cells in ankylosing spondylitis. Study-level results: Blood of patients with ankylosing spondylitis appeared to be characterized by a TCR beta motif of eight highly homologous variants.

Antigen specificity for these receptors is unknown. TCRdb reprocessed the 5' RACE reads via MiXCR and lists one record per CDR3 protein. The repertoire has some 840,000 distinct CDR3 sequences, over 9.5% of them found once; the top ten carry roughly 0.51%. Specimen: blood, either unsorted or a sorted T cell fraction (not recorded which). Every receptor here comes from a male donor with ankylosing spondylitis.

The chain is built from TRBV2 and TRBJ2-2; 7 bases are shared with TRBD1. V shed 8 bases and J 7 bases; nucleotides not matched to a gene: 10. CDR3 length: 14 residues. Germline CDR1 reads SNHLY; CDR2 reads FYNNEI. The CDR3 bases are TGTGCCAGCTTCAGACAGGGATCAGACGGGGAGCTGTTTTTT. It yields the protein CASFRQGSDGELFF. The variable domain in full, completed from reference TRBV2 and TRBJ2-2, reads EPEVTQTPSHQVTQMGQEVILRCVPISNHLYFYWYRQILGQKVEFLVSFYNNEISEKSEIFDDQFSVERPDGSNFTLKIRSTKLEDSAMYFCASFRQGSDGELFFGEGSRLTVL.

This chain links TRBV11-1 with TRBJ2-1; TRBD2 is a possible D gene (6 bases). The CDR3 consists of 13 residues. Germline V gene lookup returns CDR1 SGHAT and CDR2 FQDESV (reference sequence). Trimming took off 5 bases at V and 6 bases at J, with 11 bases between the two ends. CDR3 in amino acids: CASSRDLTNEQFF. The CDR3 DNA follows: TGTGCCAGCAGCCGGGACTTGACCAATGAGCAGTTCTTC.

This clonotype was observed once. This chain joins TRBV5-1 and TRBJ1-4; D might be TRBD1 (6 bases). The CDR3 is 15 residues long. Trimming shortened V by 2 bases and J by 5 bases, and 13 bases separated the two germline ends. CDR1 SGHRS and CDR2 YFSETQ come from the germline V gene. CDR3 loop: CASSFQGQPNEKLFF. DNA for the CDR3: TGCGCCAGCAGCTTCCAGGGACAACCCAATGAAAAACTGTTTTTT.

This clonotype was counted only a few times. The gene calls are TRBV6-5 and TRBJ2-7; 8 bases line up with TRBD2. The V gene end was trimmed by 0 bases and the J gene end by 0 bases; junction bases not matched to a gene: 7. The germline V gene has CDR1 MNHEY and CDR2 SVGAGI. CDR3 size: 17 residues. CDR3 residues: CASSYSWAAGVSYEQYF. CDR3 nucleotide sequence: TGTGCCAGCAGTTACTCGTGGGCAGCGGGAGTCTCCTACGAGCAGTACTTC.

This clonotype has a count of ten or more. The V call is TRBV29-1, the J call TRBJ1-5; D unclear. The germline V gene encodes CDR1 SQVTM and CDR2 ANQGSEA. This CDR3 contains 11 residues. Trimming removed 4 bases at V and 5 bases at J, with 6 bases between. The CDR3 here is CSVGGDQPQHF. CDR3 bases: TGCAGCGTTGGTGGTGATCAGCCCCAGCATTTT. The full variable domain, its missing parts supplied by reference TRBV29-1 and TRBJ1-5, is SAVISQKPSRDICQRGTSLTIQCQVDSQVTMMFWYRQQPGQSLTLIATANQGSEATYESGFVIDKFPISRPNLTFSTLTVSNMSPEDSSIYLCSVGGDQPQHFGDGTRLSIL.

This clonotype was counted between two and nine times. CDR3 sequence (DNA): TGTGCCAGCAGTCGGGGATTCGATGGCTACACCTTC. This codes for CASSRGFDGYTF. The chain recombines TRBV6-6 with TRBJ1-2, with D unclear. The ends were cut back, 5 bases at V and 6 bases at J, with 10 bases in the middle. Germline V CDR1 and CDR2: MNHNY, SVGAGI (reference sequence). The CDR3 has 12 residues.

This clonotype was detected a few times. The V call is TRBV5-1, the J call TRBJ2-1; D is uncertain. The V gene's germline CDR1 is SGHRS and CDR2 YFSETQ. The CDR3 covers 13 residues. The V gene lost 0 bases and the J gene lost 9 bases, with 10 bases spanning the gap. CDR3 sequence (DNA): TGCGCCAGCAGCTTGGAGAGAATCGGTGAGCAGTTCTTC. The encoded protein is CASSLERIGEQFF.

This clonotype was found a few times. J is TRBJ1-2 and V is TRBV20-1, with D unclear. With 1 base removed from V and 3 bases from J, the gap between germline ends came to 15 bases. CDR1 is DFQATT, CDR2 SNEGSKA, per germline (reference sequence). CDR3 length: 15 amino acids. CDR3 sequence: CSARGWPSRDYGYTF. The CDR3 DNA sequence: TGCAGTGCTAGAGGCTGGCCATCTAGGGACTATGGCTACACCTTC.

This clonotype was recorded a few times. J is TRBJ1-2 and V is TRBV5-6, with 8 bases lining up with TRBD1. The V gene end was trimmed by 4 bases and the J gene end by 4 bases; junction bases not matched to a gene: 12. Germline assignment: CDR1 SGHDT and CDR2 YYEEEE. This CDR3 has 16 residues. Written as DNA, the CDR3 is TGTGCCAGCAGCGCCCGACAGGGGCGCTGGGGCTATGGCTACACCTTC. This sequence encodes CASSARQGRWGYGYTF.

This clonotype turned up a few times. V and J are TRBV9 and TRBJ2-5; D is perhaps TRBD1 or TRBD2 (6 bases each). CDR1 is SGDLS and CDR2 is YYNGEE in the germline V gene. CDR3 length equals 13 residues. Trimming left V 4 bases short and J 5 bases short, with 12 bases between. CDR3 in DNA: TGTGCCAGCAGCAAAGGGGGAGGTGAGACCCAGTACTTC. Amino acid sequence: CASSKGGGETQYF.

This chain links TRBV20-1 with TRBJ2-7, with a possible D match to TRBD2 (5 bases). The germline CDR1 and CDR2 sequences are DFQATT and SNEGSKA (reference sequence). The CDR3 length is 14 residues. V shed 0 bases and J shed 6 bases, with 15 bases lying between them. CDR3 in DNA: TGCAGTGCTAGAGAAGGGCCCGAGGGCTCCGAGCAGTACTTC. Its protein product is CSAREGPEGSEQYF.

This clonotype was picked up many times. The genes are TRBV20-1 and TRBJ2-7; D may match TRBD1 or TRBD2 (5 bases each). The V end lost 6 bases, the J end lost 7 bases, and 19 bases lay between the germline ends. The CDR3 is 13 residues long. CDR1 is DFQATT, CDR2 SNEGSKA, per germline (reference sequence). The chain's CDR3 is CSALLSGREEQYF. In nucleotides, the CDR3 is TGCAGTGCCCTCCTTTCAGGGAGAGAGGAGCAGTACTTC.

This clonotype was observed a handful of times. The V call is TRBV11-1, the J call TRBJ2-7; no clear D gene. V was pared by 3 bases and J by 5 bases, with 11 bases between. Germline CDR1 SGHAT, CDR2 FQDESV (reference sequence). The CDR3 totals 13 residues. The CDR3 nucleotides read TGTGCCAGCAGCTTTCGAGCAGGAGACGAGCAGTACTTC. Encoded protein: CASSFRAGDEQYF.

This clonotype was detected only a few times. The chain couples TRBV10-3 to TRBJ2-6; TRBD1 aligns across 7 bases. This CDR3 is built from 18 residues. J lost 1 base, V lost 6 bases, and 12 bases had no gene match. CDR1 is ENHRY, CDR2 SYGVKD, per germline. The chain's CDR3 is CAISSGQRTGSGANVLTF. The DNA for the CDR3 is TGTGCCATCAGCTCGGGACAGAGGACTGGATCTGGGGCCAACGTCCTGACTTTC.